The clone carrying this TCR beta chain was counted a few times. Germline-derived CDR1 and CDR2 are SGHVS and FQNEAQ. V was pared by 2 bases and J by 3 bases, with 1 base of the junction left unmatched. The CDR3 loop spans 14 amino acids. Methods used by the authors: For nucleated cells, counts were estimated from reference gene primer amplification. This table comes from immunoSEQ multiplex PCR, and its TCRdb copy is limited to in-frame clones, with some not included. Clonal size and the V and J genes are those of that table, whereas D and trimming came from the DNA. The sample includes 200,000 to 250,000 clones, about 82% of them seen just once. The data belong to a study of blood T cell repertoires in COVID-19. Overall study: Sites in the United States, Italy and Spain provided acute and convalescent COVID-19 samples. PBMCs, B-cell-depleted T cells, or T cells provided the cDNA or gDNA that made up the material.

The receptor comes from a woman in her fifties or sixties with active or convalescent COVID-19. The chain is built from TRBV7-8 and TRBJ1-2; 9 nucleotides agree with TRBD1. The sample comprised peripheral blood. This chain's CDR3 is CASSLTGGDYGYTF. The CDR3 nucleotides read TGTGCCAGCAGCTTAACAGGGGGCGACTATGGCTACACCTTC.